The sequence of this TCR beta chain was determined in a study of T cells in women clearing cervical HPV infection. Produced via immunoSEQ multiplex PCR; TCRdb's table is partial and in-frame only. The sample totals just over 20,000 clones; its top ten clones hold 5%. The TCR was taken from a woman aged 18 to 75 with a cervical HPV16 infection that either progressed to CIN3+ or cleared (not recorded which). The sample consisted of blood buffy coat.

The CDR3 protein is CASSLQGSGANVLTF. The CDR3 DNA, read in part, is TGTGCCAGCAGCTTACAGGGTTCTGGGGCCAACGTC. This chain uses TRBV5-4 with TRBJ2-6, with D tentatively TRBD1 (6 bases). The read stops 3 residues short of the end of the CDR3; the missing end is completed from the germline J gene. Per the germline V gene, CDR1 is SGHNT and CDR2 is YYREEE (reference sequence). This CDR3 comprises 15 residues. Deletions cut 2 bases from V and 1 base from J, with 7 bases between.